This TCR beta chain was identified in a study of blood T cells in healthy people across ages. This clonotype was observed a handful of times. The antigen remains undetermined. It was with a sample-barcoded 5' primer and a J-beta primer mix that a second PCR of about 6 to 12 cycles was run. Using its own MiXCR run on the 5' RACE reads, TCRdb lists one record per CDR3 protein. The sample records around 990,000 distinct CDR3 sequences, under 40% being singletons. The length of the CDR3 is 16 residues. CDR1 is LNHDA, CDR2 SQIVND, per germline (reference sequence). Trimming took 2 bases from V and 0 from J; bases not matched to a gene: 6. Study-level points and caveats: Roughly linearly, TCR beta diversity per million T cells fell as age increased.

The source material was blood. This receptor was identified in a man younger than 35 in good health. The rearrangement links TRBV19 to TRBJ1-2; 7 nucleotides agree with TRBD1. The DNA of the CDR3 is TGTGCCAGTAGTATACCGGGACAGTCTTCTAACTATGGCTACACCTTC. Residues: CASSIPGQSSNYGYTF. The variable domain in full, with the rest retrieved from reference TRBV19 and TRBJ1-2, is DGGITQSPKYLFRKEGQNVTLSCEQNLNHDAMYWYRQDPGQGLRLIYYSQIVNDFQKGDIAEGYSVSREKKESFPLTVTSAQKNPTAFYLCASSIPGQSSNYGYTFGSGTRLTVV.